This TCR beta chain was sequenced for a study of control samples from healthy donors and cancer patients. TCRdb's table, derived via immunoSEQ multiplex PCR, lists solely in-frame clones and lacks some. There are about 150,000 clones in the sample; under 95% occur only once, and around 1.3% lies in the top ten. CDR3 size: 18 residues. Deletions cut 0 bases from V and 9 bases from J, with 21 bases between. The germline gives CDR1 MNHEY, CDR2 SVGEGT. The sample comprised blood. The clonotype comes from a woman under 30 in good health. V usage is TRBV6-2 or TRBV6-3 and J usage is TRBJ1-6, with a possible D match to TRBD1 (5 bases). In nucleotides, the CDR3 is TGTGCCAGCAGTTACTCGATGCAGGGCGATGTTAGGGGTTCACCCCTCCACTTT. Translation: CASSYSMQGDVRGSPLHF.